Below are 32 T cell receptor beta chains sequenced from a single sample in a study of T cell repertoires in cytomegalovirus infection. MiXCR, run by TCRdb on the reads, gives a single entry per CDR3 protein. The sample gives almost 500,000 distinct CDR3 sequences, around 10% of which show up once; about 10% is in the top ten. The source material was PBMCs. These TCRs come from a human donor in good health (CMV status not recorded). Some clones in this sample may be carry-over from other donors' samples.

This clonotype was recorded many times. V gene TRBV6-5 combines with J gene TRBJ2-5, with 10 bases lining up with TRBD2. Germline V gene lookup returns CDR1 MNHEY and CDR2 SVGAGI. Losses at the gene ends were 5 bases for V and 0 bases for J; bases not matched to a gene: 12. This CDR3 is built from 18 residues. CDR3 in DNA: TGTGCCAGCAGTCACCAGGGAGCGGGGGGGCTAGACCAAGAGACCCAGTACTTC. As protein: CASSHQGAGGLDQETQYF.

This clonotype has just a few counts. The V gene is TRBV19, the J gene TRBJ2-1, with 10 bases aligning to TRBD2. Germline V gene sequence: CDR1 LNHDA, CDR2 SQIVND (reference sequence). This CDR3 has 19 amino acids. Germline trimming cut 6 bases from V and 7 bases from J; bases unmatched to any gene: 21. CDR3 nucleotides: TGTGCCAGTAGCAGAGCGGGTGGACTAGCGGAAGCACGATGGAATGAGCAGTTCTTC. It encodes CASSRAGGLAEARWNEQFF.

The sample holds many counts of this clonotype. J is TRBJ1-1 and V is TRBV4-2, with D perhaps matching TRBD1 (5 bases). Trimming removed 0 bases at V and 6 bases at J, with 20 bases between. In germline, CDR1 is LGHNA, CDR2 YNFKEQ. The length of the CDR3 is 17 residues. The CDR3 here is CASSQDRRGLEIAEAFF. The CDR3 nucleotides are TGTGCCAGCAGCCAAGATCGCCGGGGGTTAGAGATCGCTGAAGCTTTCTTT.

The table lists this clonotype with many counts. CDR3 in DNA: TGTGCCAGCAGCTTCCGGACGGAGAATGAAAAACTGTTTTTT. Encoded protein: CASSFRTENEKLFF. The chain has TRBV7-9 and TRBJ1-4; D call uncertain. The CDR3 loop spans 14 amino acids. Per germline, CDR1 SEHNR and CDR2 FQNEAQ (reference sequence). V shed 3 bases and J shed 5 bases, with 10 bases lying between them.

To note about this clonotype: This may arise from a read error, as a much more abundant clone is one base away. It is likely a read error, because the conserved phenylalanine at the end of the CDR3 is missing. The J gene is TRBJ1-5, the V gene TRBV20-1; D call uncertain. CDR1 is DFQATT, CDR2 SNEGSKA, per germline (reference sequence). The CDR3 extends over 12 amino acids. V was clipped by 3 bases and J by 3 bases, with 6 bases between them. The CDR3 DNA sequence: TGCAGTGCTAGGGCACCCAATCAGCCCCAGCATTCT. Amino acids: CSARAPNQPQHS.

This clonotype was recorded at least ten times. The CDR3: CASSQGLAGTEQYF. CDR3 bases: TGTGCCAGCAGCCAGGGCTTGGCCGGAACCGAGCAGTACTTC. This chain uses TRBV7-8 with TRBJ2-7; D may be TRBD1 (5 bases). The length of the CDR3 is 14 residues. V was pared by 5 bases and J by 6 bases, with 17 bases between. Germline assignment: CDR1 SGHVS and CDR2 FQNEAQ.

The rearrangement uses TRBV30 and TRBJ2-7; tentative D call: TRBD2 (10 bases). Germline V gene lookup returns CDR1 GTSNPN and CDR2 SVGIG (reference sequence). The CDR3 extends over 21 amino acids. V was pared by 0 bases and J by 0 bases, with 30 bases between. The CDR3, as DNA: TGTGCCTGGAGTGTCCGGGACAGGGAACCAGCGGGAGGGTCCCCCTCCTACGAGCAGTACTTC. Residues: CAWSVRDREPAGGSPSYEQYF.

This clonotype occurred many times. The CDR3 is CASSLDRGRTRTGELFF. The DNA of the CDR3 is TGTGCCAGCAGCTTGGACAGGGGGCGGACCAGGACCGGGGAGCTGTTTTTT. This chain uses TRBV5-4 with TRBJ2-2; 9 bases align to TRBD1. V shed 0 bases, J shed 5 bases, and the junction held 8 bases outside the gene matches. The CDR3 runs 17 residues. Germline CDR1 SGHNT, CDR2 YYREEE (reference sequence).

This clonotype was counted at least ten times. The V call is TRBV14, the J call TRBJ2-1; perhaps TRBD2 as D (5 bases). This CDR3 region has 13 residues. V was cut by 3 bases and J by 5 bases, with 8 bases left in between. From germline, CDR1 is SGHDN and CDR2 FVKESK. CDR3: CASSHAGDNEQFF. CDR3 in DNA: TGTGCCAGCAGCCATGCGGGCGACAATGAGCAGTTCTTC.

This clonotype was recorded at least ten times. The CDR3 DNA sequence: TGTGCCAGCACCGCCGGGAGCCGTAATGAAAAACTGTTTTTT. Amino acids: CASTAGSRNEKLFF. The J gene is TRBJ1-4, the V gene TRBV12-3 or TRBV12-4, with unresolved D. Trimming removed 7 bases from V and 4 bases from J, with 13 bases in between. This CDR3 is built from 14 residues.

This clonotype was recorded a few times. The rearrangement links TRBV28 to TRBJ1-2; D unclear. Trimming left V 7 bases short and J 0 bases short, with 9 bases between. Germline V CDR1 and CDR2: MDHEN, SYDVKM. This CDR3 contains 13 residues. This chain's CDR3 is CASMDATNYGYTF. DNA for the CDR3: TGTGCCAGCATGGACGCCACTAACTATGGCTACACCTTC.

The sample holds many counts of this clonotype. The CDR3 here is CASSGTGGSSGNTIYF. CDR3 DNA: TGTGCCAGTAGTGGAACAGGGGGGAGCTCTGGAAACACCATATATTTT. The chain couples TRBV19 to TRBJ1-3; 8 nucleotides match TRBD1. V gave up 5 bases and J gave up 0 bases; unmatched junction bases: 6. CDR1 is LNHDA, CDR2 SQIVND, per germline (reference sequence). This CDR3 comprises 16 residues.

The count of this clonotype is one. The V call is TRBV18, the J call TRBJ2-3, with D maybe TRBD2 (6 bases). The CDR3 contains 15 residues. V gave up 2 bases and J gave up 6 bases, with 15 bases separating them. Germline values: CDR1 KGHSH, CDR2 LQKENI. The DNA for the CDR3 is TGTGCCAGCTCACCAAGGGCTAGCGTGTTCGATACGCAGTATTTT. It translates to CASSPRASVFDTQYF.

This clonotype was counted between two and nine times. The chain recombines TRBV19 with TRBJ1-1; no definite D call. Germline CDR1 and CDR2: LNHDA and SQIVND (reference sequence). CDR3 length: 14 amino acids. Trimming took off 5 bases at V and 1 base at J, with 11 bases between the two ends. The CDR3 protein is CASSDRVRNTEAFF. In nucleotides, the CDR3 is TGTGCCAGTAGTGATAGGGTAAGGAACACTGAAGCTTTCTTT.

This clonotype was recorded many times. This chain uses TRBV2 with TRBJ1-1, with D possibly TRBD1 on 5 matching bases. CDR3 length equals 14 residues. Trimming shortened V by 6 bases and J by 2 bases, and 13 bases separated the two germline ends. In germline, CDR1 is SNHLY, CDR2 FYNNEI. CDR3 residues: CASRPRVRNTEAFF. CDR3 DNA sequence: TGTGCCAGCAGGCCCAGGGTTAGAAACACTGAAGCTTTCTTT.

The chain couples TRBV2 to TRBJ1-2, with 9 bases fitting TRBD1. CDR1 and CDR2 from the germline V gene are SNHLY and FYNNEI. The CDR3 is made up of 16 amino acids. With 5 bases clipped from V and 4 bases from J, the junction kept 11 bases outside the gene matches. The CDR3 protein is CASSLDRGPSLYGYTF. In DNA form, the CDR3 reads TGTGCCAGCAGTCTGGACAGGGGCCCATCTCTCTATGGCTACACCTTC.

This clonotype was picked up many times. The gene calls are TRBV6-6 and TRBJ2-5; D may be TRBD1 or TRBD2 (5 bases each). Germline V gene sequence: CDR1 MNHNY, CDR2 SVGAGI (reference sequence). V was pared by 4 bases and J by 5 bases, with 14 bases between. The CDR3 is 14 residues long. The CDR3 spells CASSFRGAEETQYF. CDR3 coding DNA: TGTGCCAGCAGTTTTCGAGGGGCCGAGGAGACCCAGTACTTC.

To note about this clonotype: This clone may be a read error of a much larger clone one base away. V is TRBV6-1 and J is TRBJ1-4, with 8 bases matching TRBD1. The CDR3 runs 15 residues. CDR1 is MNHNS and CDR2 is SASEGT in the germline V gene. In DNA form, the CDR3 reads TGTGCCAGCAACAGGGGGGGATCAACTAGTGAAAAACTGTTTTTT. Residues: CASNRGGSTSEKLFF.

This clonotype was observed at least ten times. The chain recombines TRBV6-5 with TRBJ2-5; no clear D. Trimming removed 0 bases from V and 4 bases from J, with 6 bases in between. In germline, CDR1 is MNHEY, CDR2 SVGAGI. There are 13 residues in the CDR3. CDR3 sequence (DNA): TGTGCCAGCAGTTACTCCCCTCGAGAGACCCAGTACTTC. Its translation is CASSYSPRETQYF.

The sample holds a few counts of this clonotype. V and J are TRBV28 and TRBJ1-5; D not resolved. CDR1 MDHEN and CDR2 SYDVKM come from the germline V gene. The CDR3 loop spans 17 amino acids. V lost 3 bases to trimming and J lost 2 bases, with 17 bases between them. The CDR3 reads CASSLVEASWGNQPQHF. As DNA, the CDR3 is TGTGCCAGCAGTTTGGTTGAGGCGTCCTGGGGCAATCAGCCCCAGCATTTT.

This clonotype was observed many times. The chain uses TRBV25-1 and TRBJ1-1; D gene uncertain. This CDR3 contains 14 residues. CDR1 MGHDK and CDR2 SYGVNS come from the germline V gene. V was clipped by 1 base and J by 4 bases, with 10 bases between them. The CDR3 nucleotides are TGTGCCAGCAGTGAATGGAGGGAGGGCACTGAAGCTTTCTTT. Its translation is CASSEWREGTEAFF.

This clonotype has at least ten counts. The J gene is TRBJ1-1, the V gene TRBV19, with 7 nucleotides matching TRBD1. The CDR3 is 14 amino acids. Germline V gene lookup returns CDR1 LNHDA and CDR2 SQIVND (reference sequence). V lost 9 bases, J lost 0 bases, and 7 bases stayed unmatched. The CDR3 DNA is TGTGCCAGCAGCATCGGGACAGTGAACACTGAAGCTTTCTTT. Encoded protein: CASSIGTVNTEAFF. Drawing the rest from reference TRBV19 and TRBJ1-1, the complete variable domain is DGGITQSPKYLFRKEGQNVTLSCEQNLNHDAMYWYRQDPGQGLRLIYYSQIVNDFQKGDIAEGYSVSREKKESFPLTVTSAQKNPTAFYLCASSIGTVNTEAFFGQGTRLTVV.

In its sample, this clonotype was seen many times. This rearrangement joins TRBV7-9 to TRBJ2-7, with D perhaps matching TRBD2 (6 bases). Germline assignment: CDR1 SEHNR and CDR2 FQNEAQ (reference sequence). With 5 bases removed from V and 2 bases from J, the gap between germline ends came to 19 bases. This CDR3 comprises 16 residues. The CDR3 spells CASSRWEASLPYEQYF. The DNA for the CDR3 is TGTGCCAGCAGCCGATGGGAGGCTAGTCTACCCTACGAGCAGTACTTC.

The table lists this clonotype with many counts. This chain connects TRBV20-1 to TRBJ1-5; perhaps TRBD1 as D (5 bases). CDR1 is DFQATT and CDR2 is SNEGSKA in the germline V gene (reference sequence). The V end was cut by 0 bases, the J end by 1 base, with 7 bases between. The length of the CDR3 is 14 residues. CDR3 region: CSAREPGSNQPQHF. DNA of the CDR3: TGCAGTGCTAGAGAACCAGGGAGCAATCAGCCCCAGCATTTT.

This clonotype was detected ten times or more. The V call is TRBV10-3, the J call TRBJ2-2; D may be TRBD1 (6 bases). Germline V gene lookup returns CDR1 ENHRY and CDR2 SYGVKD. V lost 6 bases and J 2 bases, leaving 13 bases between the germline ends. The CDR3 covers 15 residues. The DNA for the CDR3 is TGTGCCATCAGGATCCGGGACACAAACACCGGGGAGCTGTTTTTT. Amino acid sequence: CAIRIRDTNTGELFF.

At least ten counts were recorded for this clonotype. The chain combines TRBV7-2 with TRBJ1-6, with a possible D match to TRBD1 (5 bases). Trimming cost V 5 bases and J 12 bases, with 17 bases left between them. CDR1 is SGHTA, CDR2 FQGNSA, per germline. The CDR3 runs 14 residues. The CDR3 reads CASSPNWGKEPLHF. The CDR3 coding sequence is TGTGCCAGCAGCCCGAATTGGGGGAAGGAACCCCTCCACTTT.

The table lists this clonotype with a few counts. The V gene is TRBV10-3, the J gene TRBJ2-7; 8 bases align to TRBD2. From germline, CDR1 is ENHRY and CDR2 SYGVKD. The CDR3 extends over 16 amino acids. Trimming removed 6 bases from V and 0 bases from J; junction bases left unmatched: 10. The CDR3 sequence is CAIRPGGGRNSYEQYF. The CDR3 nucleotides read TGTGCCATCAGGCCGGGGGGCGGGAGGAACTCCTACGAGCAGTACTTC.

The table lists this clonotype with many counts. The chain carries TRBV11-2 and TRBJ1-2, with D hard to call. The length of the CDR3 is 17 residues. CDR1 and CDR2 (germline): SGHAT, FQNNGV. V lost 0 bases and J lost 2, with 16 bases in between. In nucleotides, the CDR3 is TGTGCCAGCAGCTTAGATCGAAAGGCGGATCTCAACTATGGCTACACCTTC. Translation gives CASSLDRKADLNYGYTF.

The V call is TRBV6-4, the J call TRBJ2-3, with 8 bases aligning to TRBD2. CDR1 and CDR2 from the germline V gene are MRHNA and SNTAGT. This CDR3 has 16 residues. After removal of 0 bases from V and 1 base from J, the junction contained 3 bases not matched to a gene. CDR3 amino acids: CASSDSKAGGTDTQYF. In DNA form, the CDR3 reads TGTGCCAGCAGTGACTCGAAAGCGGGAGGCACAGATACGCAGTATTTT.

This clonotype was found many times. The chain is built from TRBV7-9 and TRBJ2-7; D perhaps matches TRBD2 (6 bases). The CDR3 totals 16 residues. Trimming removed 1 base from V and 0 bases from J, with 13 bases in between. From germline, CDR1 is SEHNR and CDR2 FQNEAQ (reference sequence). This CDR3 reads CASSLVVAVSSYEQYF. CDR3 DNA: TGTGCCAGCAGCTTAGTAGTAGCGGTGAGCTCCTACGAGCAGTACTTC.

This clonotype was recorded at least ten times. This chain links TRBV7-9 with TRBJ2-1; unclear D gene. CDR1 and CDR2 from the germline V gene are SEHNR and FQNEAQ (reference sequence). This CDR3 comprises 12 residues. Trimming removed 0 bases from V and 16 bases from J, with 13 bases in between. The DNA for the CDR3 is TGTGCCAGCAGCTTAGCTGGCCTCACGGCATTCTTC. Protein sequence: CASSLAGLTAFF.

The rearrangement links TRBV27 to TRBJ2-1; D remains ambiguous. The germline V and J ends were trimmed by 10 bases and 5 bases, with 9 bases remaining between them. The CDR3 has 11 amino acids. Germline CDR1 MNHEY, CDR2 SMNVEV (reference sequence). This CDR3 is CATGPHNEQFF. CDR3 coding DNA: TGTGCCACCGGGCCACACAATGAGCAGTTCTTC.